This T cell receptor beta chain was identified during a study of blood T cell repertoires in COVID-19. The overall study: There were acute and convalescent COVID-19 samples, and they came from the United States, Italy and Spain. PBMCs, B-cell-depleted T cells, or T cells were the source of the cDNA or gDNA that made up the material.

In the original workflow: Nucleated cell number was recorded as an estimate derived from reference gene primer amplification. Data came from immunoSEQ multiplex PCR; TCRdb stores just in-frame clones and leaves some out. Clone size and the V and J calls come from that table; the DNA yielded D and trimming. Here the sample spans 100,000 to 150,000 clones, about four fifths being singletons. Germline values: CDR1 SGDLS, CDR2 YYNGEE. With 0 bases removed from V and 7 bases from J, the gap between germline ends came to 13 bases. The CDR3 length is 14 residues. The chain couples TRBV9 to TRBJ1-2, with D unresolved. Sequencing was performed on peripheral blood. This TCR was sampled from a man aged 40-49 years with active or convalescent COVID-19. The CDR3 loop is CASSVAPTKSGYTF. CDR3 coding DNA: TGTGCCAGCAGCGTAGCTCCGACAAAGAGTGGCTACACCTTC.